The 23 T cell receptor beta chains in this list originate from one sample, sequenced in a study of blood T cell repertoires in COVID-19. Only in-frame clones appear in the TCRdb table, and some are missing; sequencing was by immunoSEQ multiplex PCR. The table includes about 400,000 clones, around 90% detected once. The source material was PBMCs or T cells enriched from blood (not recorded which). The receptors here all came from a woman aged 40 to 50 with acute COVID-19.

CDR3 sequence (DNA): TGTGCCAGCATCACAGGACAGACCTACTATGGCTACACCTTC. Encoded protein: CASITGQTYYGYTF. The chain links TRBV2 to TRBJ1-2; possible D gene TRBD1, 6 bases. The CDR3 covers 14 residues. The germline gives CDR1 SNHLY, CDR2 FYNNEI. The V end was cut by 7 bases, the J end by 3 bases, with 15 bases between.

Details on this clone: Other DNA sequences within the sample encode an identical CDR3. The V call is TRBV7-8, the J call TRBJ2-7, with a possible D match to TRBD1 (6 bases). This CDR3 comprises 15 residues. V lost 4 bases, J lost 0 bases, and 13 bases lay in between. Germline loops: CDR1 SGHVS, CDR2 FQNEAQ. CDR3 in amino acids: CASSSRDRSSYEQYF. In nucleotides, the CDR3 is TGTGCCAGCAGCTCCCGCGACAGGAGCTCCTACGAGCAGTACTTC. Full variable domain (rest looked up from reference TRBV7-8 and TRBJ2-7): GAGVSQSPRYKVAKRGQDVALRCDPISGHVSLFWYQQALGQGPEFLTYFQNEAQLDKSGLPSDRFFAERPEGSVSTLKIQRTQQEDSAVYLCASSSRDRSSYEQYFGPGTRLTVT.

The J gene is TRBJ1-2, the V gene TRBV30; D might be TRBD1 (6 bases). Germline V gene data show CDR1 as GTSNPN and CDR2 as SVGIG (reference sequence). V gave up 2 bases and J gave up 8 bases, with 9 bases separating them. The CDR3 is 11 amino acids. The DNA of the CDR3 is TGTGCCTGGAGTACAGGGTGGGGCTACACCTTC. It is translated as CAWSTGWGYTF.

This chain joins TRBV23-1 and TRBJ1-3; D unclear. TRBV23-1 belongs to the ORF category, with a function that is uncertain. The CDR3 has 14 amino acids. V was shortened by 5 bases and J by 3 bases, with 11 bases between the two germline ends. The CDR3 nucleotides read TGCGCCAGCAGTATTGGCTCTCTTGGAAACACCATATATTTT. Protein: CASSIGSLGNTIYF.

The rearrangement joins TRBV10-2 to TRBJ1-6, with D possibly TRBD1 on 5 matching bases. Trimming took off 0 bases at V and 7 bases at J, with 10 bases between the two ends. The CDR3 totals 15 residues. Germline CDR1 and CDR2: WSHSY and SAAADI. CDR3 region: CASSESTQGNSPLHF. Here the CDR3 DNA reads TGCGCCAGCAGTGAGTCGACGCAGGGCAATTCACCCCTCCACTTT.

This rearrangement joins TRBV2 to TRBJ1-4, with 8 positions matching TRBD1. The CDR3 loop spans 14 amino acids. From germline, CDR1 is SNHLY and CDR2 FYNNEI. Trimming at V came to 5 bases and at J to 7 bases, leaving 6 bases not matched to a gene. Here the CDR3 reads CASSKDRGSEKLFF. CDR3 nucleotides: TGTGCCAGCAGTAAAGACAGGGGAAGTGAAAAACTGTTTTTT. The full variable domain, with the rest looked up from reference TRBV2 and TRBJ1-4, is EPEVTQTPSHQVTQMGQEVILRCVPISNHLYFYWYRQILGQKVEFLVSFYNNEISEKSEIFDDQFSVERPDGSNFTLKIRSTKLEDSAMYFCASSKDRGSEKLFFGSGTQLSVL.

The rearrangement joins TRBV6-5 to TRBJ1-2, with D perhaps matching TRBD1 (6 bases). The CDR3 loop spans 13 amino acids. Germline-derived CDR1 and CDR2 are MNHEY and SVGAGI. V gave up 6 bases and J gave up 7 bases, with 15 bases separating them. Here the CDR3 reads CASSPTGKGGYTF. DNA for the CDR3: TGTGCCAGCAGCCCAACAGGGAAGGGTGGCTACACCTTC.

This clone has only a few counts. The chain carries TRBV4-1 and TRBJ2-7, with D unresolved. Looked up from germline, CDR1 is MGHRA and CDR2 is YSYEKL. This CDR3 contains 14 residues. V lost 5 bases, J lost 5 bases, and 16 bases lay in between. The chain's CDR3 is CASSDPVRSHEQYF. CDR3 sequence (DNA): TGCGCCAGCAGCGACCCCGTCAGGTCCCACGAGCAGTACTTC.

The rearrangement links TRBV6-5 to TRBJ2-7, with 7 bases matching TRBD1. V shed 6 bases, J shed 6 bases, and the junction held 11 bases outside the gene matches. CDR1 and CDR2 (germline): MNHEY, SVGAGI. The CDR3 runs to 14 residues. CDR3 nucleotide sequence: TGTGCCAGCAGGACCAGACAGGGTGTTGGCGAGCAGTACTTC. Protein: CASRTRQGVGEQYF.

CDR3 region: CASSVGPGDTEAFF. The CDR3 DNA reads as TGTGCCAGCAGCGTAGGCCCAGGGGACACTGAAGCTTTCTTT. The chain combines TRBV9 with TRBJ1-1; D is possibly TRBD1 (6 bases). The CDR3 extends over 14 amino acids. Trimming took 0 bases from V and 3 from J, leaving 9 bases between them. Germline V gives CDR1 SGDLS, CDR2 YYNGEE.

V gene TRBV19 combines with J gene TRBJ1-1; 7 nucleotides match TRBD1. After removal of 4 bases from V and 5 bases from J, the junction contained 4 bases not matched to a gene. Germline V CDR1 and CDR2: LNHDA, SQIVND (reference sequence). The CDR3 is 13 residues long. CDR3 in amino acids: CASSTGRGTEAFF. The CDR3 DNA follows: TGTGCCAGTAGTACGGGCAGGGGGACTGAAGCTTTCTTT.

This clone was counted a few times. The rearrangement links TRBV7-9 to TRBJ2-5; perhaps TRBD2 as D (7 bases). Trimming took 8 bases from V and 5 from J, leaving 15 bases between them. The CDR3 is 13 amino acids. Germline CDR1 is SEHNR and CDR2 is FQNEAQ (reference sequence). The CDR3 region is CASVFRGAETQYF. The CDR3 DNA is TGTGCCAGCGTTTTTCGGGGGGCCGAGACCCAGTACTTC.

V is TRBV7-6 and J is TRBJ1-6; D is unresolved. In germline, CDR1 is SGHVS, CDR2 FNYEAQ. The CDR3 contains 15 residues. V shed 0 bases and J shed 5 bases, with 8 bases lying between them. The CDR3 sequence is CASSLAADNNSPLHF. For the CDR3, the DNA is TGTGCCAGCAGCTTAGCGGCGGATAATAATTCACCCCTCCACTTT.

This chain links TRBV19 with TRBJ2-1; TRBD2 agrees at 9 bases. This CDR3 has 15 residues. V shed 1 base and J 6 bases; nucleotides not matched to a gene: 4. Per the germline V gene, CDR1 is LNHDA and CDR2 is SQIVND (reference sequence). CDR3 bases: TGTGCCAGTAGTATAGTTCTAGCGGGACCCAATGAGCAGTTCTTC. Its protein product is CASSIVLAGPNEQFF. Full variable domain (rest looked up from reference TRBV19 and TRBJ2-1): DGGITQSPKYLFRKEGQNVTLSCEQNLNHDAMYWYRQDPGQGLRLIYYSQIVNDFQKGDIAEGYSVSREKKESFPLTVTSAQKNPTAFYLCASSIVLAGPNEQFFGPGTRLTVL.

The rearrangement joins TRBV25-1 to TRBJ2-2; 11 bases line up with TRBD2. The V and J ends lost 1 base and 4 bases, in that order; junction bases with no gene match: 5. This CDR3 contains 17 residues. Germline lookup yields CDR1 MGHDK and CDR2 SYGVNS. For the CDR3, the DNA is TGTGCCAGCAGTGAATCTCTAGCGGGGGGCCGCACCGGGGAGCTGTTTTTT. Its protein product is CASSESLAGGRTGELFF.

The CDR3 protein is CASSLYRTNYGYTF. The CDR3 DNA is TGTGCCAGCAGCTTGTACAGGACTAACTATGGCTACACCTTC. The chain carries TRBV5-4 and TRBJ1-2, with D perhaps matching TRBD1 (5 bases). Germline V gene data show CDR1 as SGHNT and CDR2 as YYREEE (reference sequence). The CDR3 loop spans 14 amino acids. The V gene lost 1 base and the J gene lost 0 bases, with 7 bases spanning the gap.

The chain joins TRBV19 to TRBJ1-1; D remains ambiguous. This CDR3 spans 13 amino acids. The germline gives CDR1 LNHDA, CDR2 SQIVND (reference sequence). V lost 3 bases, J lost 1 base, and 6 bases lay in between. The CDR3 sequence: CASSMFWNTEAFF. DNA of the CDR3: TGTGCCAGTAGTATGTTCTGGAACACTGAAGCTTTCTTT.

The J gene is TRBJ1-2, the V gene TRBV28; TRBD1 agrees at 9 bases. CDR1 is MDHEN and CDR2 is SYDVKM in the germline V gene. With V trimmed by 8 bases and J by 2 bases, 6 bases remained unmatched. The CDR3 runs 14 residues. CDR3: CASRDRAENYGYTF. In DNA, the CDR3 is TGTGCCAGCCGGGACAGGGCGGAGAACTATGGCTACACCTTC.

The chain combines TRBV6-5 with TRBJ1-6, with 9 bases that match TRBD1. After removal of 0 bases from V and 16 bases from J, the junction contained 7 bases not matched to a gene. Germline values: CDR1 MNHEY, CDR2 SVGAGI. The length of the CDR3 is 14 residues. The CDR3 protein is CASSYSKGDRELHF. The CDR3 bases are TGTGCCAGCAGTTACTCAAAGGGGGACAGGGAGCTCCACTTT.

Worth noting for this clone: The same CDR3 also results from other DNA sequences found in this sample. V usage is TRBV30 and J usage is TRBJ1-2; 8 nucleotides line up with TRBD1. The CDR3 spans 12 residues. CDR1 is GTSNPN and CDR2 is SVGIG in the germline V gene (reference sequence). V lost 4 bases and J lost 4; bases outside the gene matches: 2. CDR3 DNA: TGTGCCTGGACAGGGGGCGGCTATGGCTACACCTTC. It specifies CAWTGGGYGYTF.

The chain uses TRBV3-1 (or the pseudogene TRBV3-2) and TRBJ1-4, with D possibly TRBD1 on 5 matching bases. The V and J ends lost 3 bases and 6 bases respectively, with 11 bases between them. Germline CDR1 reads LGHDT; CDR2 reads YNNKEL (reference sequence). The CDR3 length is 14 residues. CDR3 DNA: TGTGCCAGCAGCCACTGGGGAGGGGATGAAAAACTGTTTTTT. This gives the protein CASSHWGGDEKLFF.

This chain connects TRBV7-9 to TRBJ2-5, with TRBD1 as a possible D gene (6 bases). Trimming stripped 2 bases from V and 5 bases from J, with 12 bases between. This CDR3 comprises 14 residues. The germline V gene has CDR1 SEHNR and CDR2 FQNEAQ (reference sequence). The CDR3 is CASSLQGGAETQYF. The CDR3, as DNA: TGTGCCAGCAGCTTACAAGGGGGTGCGGAGACCCAGTACTTC.

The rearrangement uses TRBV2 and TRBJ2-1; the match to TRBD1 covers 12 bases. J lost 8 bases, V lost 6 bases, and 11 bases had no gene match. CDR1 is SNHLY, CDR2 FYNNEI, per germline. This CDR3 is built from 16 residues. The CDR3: CASSRTGDRGQDEQFF. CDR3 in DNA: TGTGCCAGCAGCCGAACGGGGGACAGGGGGCAGGATGAGCAGTTCTTC.